This T cell receptor beta chain originates from a study of CD8+ T cells in alopecia areata. Turning to the study itself: After 6 to 18 months of tofacitinib, follow-up continued 6 months off drug. Overall study results and limits: More clonal than normal scalp was lesional scalp, particularly alopecia totalis/universalis.

V gave up 5 bases and J gave up 5 bases, with 10 bases separating them. The CDR3 length is 13 residues. Germline CDR1 and CDR2: MNHNY and SVGAGI (reference sequence). The authors extracted RNA and reverse transcribed it into cDNA as the sequencing template. The method was immunoSEQ multiplex PCR; TCRdb's version includes in-frame clones alone and lacks a portion of them. The sample has 200,000 to 250,000 clones, 57% seen once; the top ten hold less than 0.6%. In regard to this clone: Its antigen is unknown.

Sampling of alopecia areata patients yielded lesional scalp punch biopsies as well as peripheral blood. The source is a human donor with alopecia areata. The rearrangement links TRBV6-6 to TRBJ1-5, with D possibly TRBD1 on 6 matching bases. This material consisted of CD4+ T cells sorted from blood, taken at week 0. The DNA for the CDR3 is TGTGCCAGCAGTAAACAGGGTTATCAGCCCCAGCATTTT. This sequence encodes CASSKQGYQPQHF.